The rows below give T cell receptor beta chains drawn from one sample of a study of CD8 T cells in ankylosing spondylitis. TCRdb reprocessed the 5' RACE reads with MiXCR, giving one entry per CDR3 protein. The table has fewer than 250,000 distinct CDR3 sequences, roughly 18% seen once. Source material: blood, either unsorted or a sorted T cell fraction (not recorded which). The receptors derive from a male donor with ankylosing spondylitis. The CDR3 runs from the conserved cysteine through the conserved F or W. Each record gives: V gene, clone size, J gene, D gene, CDR3 protein, CDR3 DNA. The D gene is left open where the match is weak. Expanded clones get a size class; other rows say once, few or many, or leave the size out.

>TRBV7-2|.|TRBJ2-2|.
CASSLEGGLAGELFF
TGTGCCAGCAGCTTAGAGGGGGGGCTGGCCGGGGAGCTGTTTTTT
>TRBV19|.|TRBJ1-1|TRBD1
CASSIYKGTANTEAFF
TGTGCCAGTAGTATCTATAAGGGGACAGCGAACACTGAAGCTTTCTTT
>TRBV18|.|TRBJ2-7|.
CASSPTETPYEQYF
TGTGCCAGCTCACCGACGGAGACCCCCTACGAGCAGTACTTC
>TRBV29-1|few|TRBJ2-7|.
CSVEDSLSYEQYF
TGCAGCGTGGAGGACAGTCTCTCCTACGAGCAGTACTTC
>TRBV25-1|few|TRBJ1-5|.
CASSESNGDQPQHF
TGTGCCAGCAGTGAATCCAATGGAGACCAGCCCCAGCATTTT
>TRBV7-3|.|TRBJ1-2|.
CASSLMAGANYGYTF
TGTGCCAGCAGCTTAATGGCAGGGGCTAACTATGGCTACACCTTC
>TRBV7-9|few|TRBJ2-5|.
CASSLLLRGGQETQYF
TGTGCCAGCAGCTTATTGTTACGGGGCGGCCAAGAGACCCAGTACTTC
>TRBV30|few|TRBJ2-2|.
CAWRPGNTGELFF
TGTGCCTGGAGGCCAGGAAACACCGGGGAGCTGTTTTTT
>TRBV20-1|few|TRBJ2-5|.
CSARDSYWEQETQYF
TGCAGTGCTAGAGATTCTTACTGGGAACAAGAGACCCAGTACTTC
>TRBV15|.|TRBJ2-7|.
CATSRDMGRDYEQYF
TGTGCCACCAGCAGAGATATGGGCAGGGACTACGAGCAGTACTTC
>TRBV2|.|TRBJ1-1|.
CASSEFDADAEAFF
TGTGCCAGCAGTGAATTCGACGCAGACGCAGAAGCTTTCTTT
>TRBV9|few|TRBJ2-7|TRBD1
CASSVEGQFYEQYF
TGTGCCAGCAGCGTAGAGGGACAGTTCTACGAGCAGTACTTC
>TRBV12-3/TRBV12-4|few|TRBJ2-1|TRBD1
CASRPLQGSSYNEQFF
TGTGCCAGCAGGCCTTTACAGGGGAGCTCCTACAATGAGCAGTTCTTC
>TRBV5-1|many|TRBJ2-7|.
CASGNDNSYEQYF
TGCGCCAGCGGCAATGACAACTCCTACGAGCAGTACTTC
>TRBV29-1|few|TRBJ2-1|.
CSGGPNEQFF
TGCAGCGGGGGCCCCAATGAGCAGTTCTTC
>TRBV11-1|few|TRBJ2-1|TRBD1
CASSLVGQGIYNEQFF
TGTGCCAGCAGCTTAGTTGGACAGGGGATATACAATGAGCAGTTCTTC
>TRBV27|.|TRBJ2-7|.
CASRGEPTYEQYF
TGTGCCAGCCGCGGGGAGCCCACCTACGAGCAGTACTTC
>TRBV12-3/TRBV12-4|few|TRBJ1-1|.
CASTRIWATEAFF
TGTGCCAGCACCCGCATTTGGGCCACTGAAGCTTTCTTT
>TRBV12-3/TRBV12-4|.|TRBJ2-1|.
CASTLDIYNEQFF
TGTGCCAGCACCCTGGACATCTACAATGAGCAGTTCTTC
>TRBV19|few|TRBJ2-2|.
CASSILPGAGELFF
TGTGCCAGTAGTATTCTTCCGGGAGCCGGGGAGCTGTTTTTT
>TRBV20-1|.|TRBJ2-7|.
CSASVVPQTYEQYF
TGCAGTGCTAGTGTGGTTCCTCAAACCTACGAGCAGTACTTC
>TRBV4-3|few|TRBJ2-7|.
CASSQDRGAAYEQYF
TGCGCCAGCAGCCAAGATAGGGGGGCAGCCTACGAGCAGTACTTC
>TRBV4-1|once|TRBJ2-3|.
CASSQEPGADTDTQYF
TGCGCCAGCAGCCAAGAACCTGGGGCGGACACAGATACGCAGTATTTT
>TRBV28|many|TRBJ2-2|TRBD2
CASSIGTSGREVTGELFF
TGTGCCAGCAGTATCGGGACTAGCGGGAGGGAGGTCACCGGGGAGCTGTTTTTT
>TRBV11-1|many|TRBJ1-1|.
CASRIGGMGATGGNTEAFF
TGTGCCAGCCGAATCGGTGGTATGGGGGCGACTGGTGGGAACACTGAAGCTTTCTTT
>TRBV12-3/TRBV12-4|few|TRBJ1-2|TRBD1
CASSTRDRFPGDYGYTF
TGTGCCAGCAGTACCCGGGACAGGTTCCCTGGGGACTATGGCTACACCTTC
>TRBV5-1|few|TRBJ2-7|.
CASSLSSQTPYEQYF
TGCGCCAGCAGCTTGTCGAGTCAGACTCCCTACGAGCAGTACTTC
>TRBV12-3/TRBV12-4|few|TRBJ1-1|.
CASSLGGMNTEAFF
TGTGCCAGCAGTTTAGGGGGCATGAACACTGAAGCTTTCTTT
>TRBV13|.|TRBJ1-1|.
CASSLFPAEAFF
TGTGCCAGCAGCTTATTCCCAGCTGAAGCTTTCTTT
>TRBV20-1|.|TRBJ2-1|TRBD2
CSARSTSSDEQFF
TGCAGTGCTCGATCGACTAGCAGCGATGAGCAGTTCTTC
>TRBV11-2|few|TRBJ2-3|.
CASSLGLTADTQYF
TGTGCCAGCAGCTTAGGACTTACCGCAGATACGCAGTATTTT